Below are 27 T cell receptor beta chains sequenced from a single sample in a study of CD8 T cells in ankylosing spondylitis (dated by TCRdb to about 2017). The library was generated by 5' RACE. Sequencing relied on an Illumina HiSeq 2500. TCRdb passed the public sequencing reads through fastp at Q25 and MiXCR, retaining productive beta sequences. For every CDR3 protein sequence, its rows merge into one entry that carries the most common genes and DNA. The sample profile shows about 270,000 distinct CDR3 sequences; approximately 30% of them were found once. Around 4.4% of the sample is taken by the ten largest. The material sequenced was blood, either unsorted or a sorted T cell fraction (not recorded which). The receptors stem from a male donor with ankylosing spondylitis or in good health (not recorded which).

The rearrangement links TRBV7-9 to TRBJ2-1; D not resolved. Germline CDR1 SEHNR, CDR2 FQNEAQ (reference sequence). Trimming stripped 10 bases from V and 3 bases from J, with 16 bases between. The CDR3 has 14 residues. CDR3 DNA sequence: TGTGCCATACCGTCGGGCGCAGGCTACAATGAGCAGTTCTTC. Amino acids: CAIPSGAGYNEQFF. Using reference TRBV7-9 and TRBJ2-1 for the parts outside the CDR3, the full variable domain is DTGVSQNPRHKITKRGQNVTFRCDPISEHNRLYWYRQTLGQGPEFLTYFQNEAQLEKSRLLSDRFSAERPKGSFSTLEIQRTEQGDSAMYLCAIPSGAGYNEQFFGPGTRLTVL.

In this sample, this clonotype turned up a few times. The chain has TRBV9 and TRBJ1-2; possibly TRBD1 for D (5 bases). The CDR3 runs 14 residues. V dropped 0 bases and J dropped 4 bases, with 10 bases sitting between them. Germline V gives CDR1 SGDLS, CDR2 YYNGEE. For the CDR3, the DNA is TGTGCCAGCAGCGTAGTTACAGGTGGCTATGGCTACACCTTC. As protein: CASSVVTGGYGYTF.

The genes are TRBV4-1 and TRBJ2-1; the match to TRBD1 covers 8 bases. The CDR3 loop spans 17 amino acids. Germline lookup yields CDR1 MGHRA and CDR2 YSYEKL. After removal of 0 bases from V and 9 bases from J, the junction contained 13 bases not matched to a gene. CDR3 region: CASSQELWQGALGEQFF. The CDR3 DNA follows: TGCGCCAGCAGCCAAGAATTATGGCAGGGGGCGCTGGGTGAGCAGTTCTTC.

This clonotype was counted between two and nine times. The gene calls are TRBV6-1 and TRBJ2-7; maybe TRBD2 (7 bases). In germline, CDR1 is MNHNS, CDR2 SASEGT. V lost 6 bases and J lost 0, with 18 bases in between. CDR3 length: 16 residues. Here the CDR3 DNA reads TGTGCCAGCAGGGGGGGAGGGGGACGACCCTCCTACGAGCAGTACTTC. Amino acid sequence: CASRGGGGRPSYEQYF.

This clonotype was counted only a few times. V gene TRBV12-3 or TRBV12-4 combines with J gene TRBJ2-7; 7 nucleotides line up with TRBD1. Trimming at V came to 6 bases and at J to 7 bases, leaving 3 bases not matched to a gene. The CDR3 is 11 amino acids. CDR3 nucleotide sequence: TGTGCCAGCAGCGACAGGGCGGAGCAGTACTTC. This encodes CASSDRAEQYF.

V usage is TRBV12-3 or TRBV12-4 and J usage is TRBJ2-7; possible D gene TRBD2, 6 bases. Trimming took off 3 bases at V and 2 bases at J, with 11 bases between the two ends. The CDR3 totals 14 residues. CDR3 sequence reads: CASSFGGLPYEQYF. For the CDR3, the DNA is TGTGCCAGCAGTTTTGGAGGGCTCCCCTACGAGCAGTACTTC.

The chain couples TRBV12-3 or TRBV12-4 to TRBJ1-5, with TRBD1 as a possible D gene (5 bases). V was trimmed by 3 bases and J by 6 bases, leaving 12 bases between them. This CDR3 is 14 amino acids long. CDR3 in amino acids: CASSLSGFSQPQHF. The CDR3 coding sequence is TGTGCCAGCAGTTTGTCAGGGTTTAGTCAGCCCCAGCATTTT.

In this sample, this clonotype turned up a few times. V and J are TRBV25-1 and TRBJ1-5; a weak D match, TRBD1 (6 bases). The CDR3 length is 14 residues. CDR1 and CDR2 (germline): MGHDK, SYGVNS. The V end was cut by 4 bases, the J end by 6 bases, with 13 bases between. The CDR3 bases are TGTGCCAGCAGTGTTACAGGGATGGGTCAGCCCCAGCATTTT. It yields the protein CASSVTGMGQPQHF.

CDR3 in amino acids: CASSPSGVGELFF. DNA of the CDR3: TGTGCCAGCAGCCCATCGGGGGTGGGGGAGCTGTTTTTT. The V gene is TRBV12-3 or TRBV12-4, the J gene TRBJ2-2; tentative D call: TRBD2 (6 bases). The CDR3 runs to 13 residues. Trimming left V 6 bases short and J 8 bases short, with 13 bases between.

This clonotype appeared many times. The chain links TRBV7-3 to TRBJ2-1; D call uncertain. Trimming removed 0 bases from V and 4 bases from J, with 4 bases in between. Germline V lookup: CDR1 SGHTA, CDR2 FQGTGA. The CDR3 loop spans 13 amino acids. The CDR3 DNA sequence: TGTGCCAGCAGCTTAACCGGATACAATGAGCAGTTCTTC. It specifies CASSLTGYNEQFF.

This clonotype was seen a few times. The CDR3 reads CAISPTQTYEQYF. In nucleotides, the CDR3 is TGTGCCATCAGTCCGACGCAGACCTACGAGCAGTACTTC. The chain carries TRBV10-3 and TRBJ2-7; D is unclear. There are 13 residues in the CDR3. Germline V gives CDR1 ENHRY, CDR2 SYGVKD. V dropped 5 bases and J dropped 2 bases, with 10 bases sitting between them.

The V call is TRBV28, the J call TRBJ2-3; D not certain. This CDR3 is built from 15 residues. Germline values: CDR1 MDHEN, CDR2 SYDVKM. Trimming took off 2 bases at V and 0 bases at J, with 9 bases between the two ends. The CDR3 loop is CASSLITASTDTQYF. The DNA for the CDR3 is TGTGCCAGCAGTTTAATCACAGCCAGCACAGATACGCAGTATTTT.

V gene TRBV7-9 combines with J gene TRBJ1-2, with a possible D match to TRBD1 (5 bases). The CDR3 covers 15 residues. V lost 5 bases to trimming and J lost 2 bases, with 15 bases between them. Germline loops: CDR1 SEHNR, CDR2 FQNEAQ (reference sequence). In DNA form, the CDR3 reads TGTGCCAGCAGCCCGCGGGACGGCGGAAACTATGGCTACACCTTC. It translates to CASSPRDGGNYGYTF.

This clonotype was detected ten times or more. The conserved final phenylalanine or tryptophan is absent from the CDR3, which likely points to a read error. It is unclear where the CDR3 begins or ends on the DNA, so no DNA is shown, and the CDR3 is as TCRdb lists it. The chain couples TRBV20-1 to TRBJ1-1; the D call in the table, TRBD1, was not verified against the DNA. Germline CDR1 is DFQATT and CDR2 is SNEGSKA (reference sequence). The CDR3 length is 10 residues, termini included. The CDR3 spells CSAREGGQPL.

The sample holds one count of this clonotype. V is TRBV7-8 and J is TRBJ1-1; D is undetermined. This CDR3 is 14 amino acids long. Trimming removed 5 bases at V and 1 base at J, with 11 bases between. Germline CDR1 and CDR2: SGHVS and FQNEAQ. CDR3 sequence reads: CASSQGRGNTEAFF. Here the CDR3 DNA reads TGTGCCAGCAGCCAAGGTAGAGGGAACACTGAAGCTTTCTTT.

The chain joins TRBV5-1 to TRBJ2-1; D not certain. CDR3 size: 15 residues. The V and J ends lost 0 bases and 5 bases respectively, with 12 bases between them. Germline values: CDR1 SGHRS, CDR2 YFSETQ. In DNA form, the CDR3 reads TGCGCCAGCAGCTTGGCGGGTCAACTCAACAATGAGCAGTTCTTC. This encodes CASSLAGQLNNEQFF.

The chain combines TRBV12-3 or TRBV12-4 with TRBJ2-2; D tentatively reads TRBD1 or TRBD2 (5 bases each). Trimming removed 6 bases from V and 6 bases from J, with 23 bases in between. The CDR3 runs 17 residues. The CDR3 sequence is CASRQTRDGFSSGELFF. CDR3 nucleotide sequence: TGTGCCAGCAGGCAAACCCGGGACGGATTTTCCTCCGGGGAGCTGTTTTTT.

J is TRBJ2-1 and V is TRBV20-1; D perhaps matches TRBD2 (6 bases). Deletions cut 3 bases from V and 3 bases from J, with 9 bases between. Germline CDR1 reads DFQATT; CDR2 reads SNEGSKA (reference sequence). This CDR3 contains 13 residues. CDR3 in DNA: TGCAGTGCTAGTCCCGGGGGCTACAATGAGCAGTTCTTC. Protein: CSASPGGYNEQFF.

This clonotype came up many times. This chain links TRBV29-1 with TRBJ1-1; no clear D. This CDR3 spans 13 amino acids. Germline V CDR1 and CDR2: SQVTM, ANQGSEA. Trimming cost V 1 base and J 0 bases, with 6 bases left between them. The CDR3, as DNA: TGCAGCGTTGAAGGGCGGGTGAACACTGAAGCTTTCTTT. Translation: CSVEGRVNTEAFF.

This clonotype was counted between two and nine times. The chain couples TRBV15 to TRBJ2-6; the D is unclear. The CDR3 extends over 15 amino acids. The germline V gene encodes CDR1 LNHNV and CDR2 YYDKDF (reference sequence). Trimming shortened V by 0 bases and J by 0 bases, and 3 bases separated the two germline ends. CDR3 in amino acids: CATSRDNSGANVLTF. The DNA for the CDR3 is TGTGCCACCAGCAGAGACAACTCTGGGGCCAACGTCCTGACTTTC.

This sequence joins TRBV20-1 and TRBJ2-2; 8 bases map to TRBD1. This CDR3 region has 14 residues. Germline V gene sequence: CDR1 DFQATT, CDR2 SNEGSKA (reference sequence). Trimming took 3 bases from V and 5 from J; bases not matched to a gene: 5. In nucleotides, the CDR3 is TGCAGTGCTAGCGACAGGGGAGGAACCGGGGAGCTGTTTTTT. Protein: CSASDRGGTGELFF.

This clonotype was detected a few times. This chain connects TRBV5-1 to TRBJ2-1, with D perhaps matching TRBD2 (6 bases). The CDR3 contains 17 residues. The V gene's germline CDR1 is SGHRS and CDR2 YFSETQ. Trimming took 0 bases from V and 10 from J, leaving 23 bases between them. CDR3 bases: TGCGCCAGCAGCTTGGCAATGGCGGGGAGCTCCCTGGGAGAGCAGTTCTTC. Translation gives CASSLAMAGSSLGEQFF.

The V gene is TRBV20-1, the J gene TRBJ1-6, with 10 bases fitting TRBD1. CDR1 is DFQATT and CDR2 is SNEGSKA in the germline V gene (reference sequence). V lost 1 base to trimming and J lost 10 bases; unmatched junction nucleotides: 7. The CDR3 covers 15 residues. The CDR3 coding sequence is TGCAGTGCTAGAGTCCGGGGACAGGGGCGATCACCCCTCCACTTT. It specifies CSARVRGQGRSPLHF.

V usage is TRBV7-9 and J usage is TRBJ2-7, with TRBD2 matching 8 bases. The J segment lost 6 bases and the V segment lost 5 bases, leaving 15 bases of the junction unmatched. CDR1 and CDR2 from the germline V gene are SEHNR and FQNEAQ (reference sequence). The length of the CDR3 is 16 residues. This CDR3 reads CASSPRKSGLVIEQYF. The CDR3 DNA reads as TGTGCCAGCAGCCCACGGAAGTCGGGACTAGTCATCGAGCAGTACTTC.

This clonotype was recorded a few times. The chain links TRBV15 to TRBJ2-7; TRBD1 might be the D (5 bases). The V gene's germline CDR1 is LNHNV and CDR2 YYDKDF (reference sequence). This CDR3 comprises 14 residues. V gave up 1 base and J gave up 5 bases, with 12 bases separating them. Written as DNA, the CDR3 is TGTGCCACCAGCAGAGGCCAGGGTTCGGACGAGCAGTACTTC. It is translated as CATSRGQGSDEQYF.

This clonotype was found a few times. CDR3 protein: CASSLTAGGAYEQYF. The DNA of the CDR3 is TGCGCCAGCAGCTTAACCGCAGGGGGCGCCTACGAGCAGTACTTC. The gene calls are TRBV5-1 and TRBJ2-7, with 8 bases that match TRBD1. The ends lost 2 bases at V and 2 bases at J; junction bases unmatched: 6. The CDR3 has 15 amino acids. Per the germline V gene, CDR1 is SGHRS and CDR2 is YFSETQ.

Concerning this clonotype: At one of its ends the junction is not consistent with the germline gene, which may arise from a read error. V and J are TRBV12-3 or TRBV12-4 and TRBJ2-6; tentatively, D is TRBD1 or TRBD2 (5 bases each). CDR3 length equals 18 residues. The DNA for the CDR3 is TGTGCCAGCAGCTTCCGGGACCAGACACCAACTGGGGCCAACGGCCTGACTTTC. This translates into CASSFRDQTPTGANGLTF.